A selection of T cell receptor beta chains follows, all from one sample in a study of early T cells in non-severe SARS-CoV-2 infection. MiXCR, applied by TCRdb to the 5' RACE reads, yields one record per CDR3 protein. The sample lists 88,000 or so distinct CDR3 sequences; about 15% were seen once. Sequencing used whole blood. All receptors derive from an adult who was a healthcare worker with PCR-confirmed SARS-CoV-2 infection or an uninfected control (not recorded which). Each CDR3 is given with its conserved first and last residue. A D gene is named only where the DNA matches it firmly. Clone size is shown for a subset of rows, as once, few, many or a class of expanded clone.

abundance,v_gene,j_gene,d_gene,CDR3aa,CDR3nt
-,TRBV7-9,TRBJ1-1,-,CASSLATVNTEAFF,TGTGCCAGCAGCTTAGCGACAGTTAACACTGAAGCTTTCTTT
few,TRBV20-1,TRBJ1-6,-,CSAADSHNSPLHF,TGCAGTGCGGCGGACAGTCATAATTCACCCCTCCACTTT
many,TRBV10-1,TRBJ1-1,-,CASSAWTYQAFF,TGCGCCAGCAGCGCGTGGACGTATCAAGCTTTCTTT
few,TRBV6-4,TRBJ2-1,-,CASSDSSTSSYNEQFF,TGTGCCAGCAGTGACTCCAGTACATCTTCCTACAATGAGCAGTTCTTC
-,TRBV29-1,TRBJ2-7,TRBD1,CSATGEYEQYF,TGCAGCGCCACAGGGGAGTACGAGCAGTACTTC
-,TRBV10-3,TRBJ2-1,TRBD2,CAISRLAGSREQFF,TGTGCCATCAGTCGACTAGCGGGCAGTCGGGAGCAGTTCTTC
few,TRBV6-5,TRBJ1-2,-,CASSPTEYYGYTF,TGTGCCAGCAGCCCGACAGAATACTATGGCTACACCTTC
many,TRBV20-1,TRBJ2-5,-,CSPLTETQYF,TGCAGTCCCTTGACGGAGACCCAGTACTTC
-,TRBV20-1,TRBJ1-6,-,CSARDYNSPLHF,TGCAGTGCCCGGGACTATAATTCACCCCTCCACTTT
-,TRBV18,TRBJ2-3,TRBD2,CASSPQLAGASDTQYF,TGTGCCAGCTCACCACAGCTAGCGGGAGCCTCAGATACGCAGTATTTT
few,TRBV7-3,TRBJ2-1,TRBD2,CASSQRLAGGGEQFF,TGTGCCAGCAGCCAGAGGCTAGCGGGAGGAGGGGAGCAGTTCTTC
-,TRBV3-1,TRBJ2-3,TRBD2,CASSQAGGTDTQYF,TGTGCCAGCAGCCAAGCGGGAGGGACAGATACGCAGTATTTT
-,TRBV7-9,TRBJ2-1,-,CASSWAGSLYNEQFF,TGTGCCAGCAGCTGGGCGGGGAGCCTGTACAATGAGCAGTTCTTC
-,TRBV5-1,TRBJ2-1,-,CASSEVGGYNEQFF,TGCGCCAGCAGCGAGGTAGGGGGCTACAATGAGCAGTTCTTC
few,TRBV4-3,TRBJ2-2,TRBD2,CASSPTLAGGLVGELFF,TGCGCCAGCAGCCCTACTCTAGCGGGAGGGCTCGTCGGGGAGCTGTTTTTT
-,TRBV6-1,TRBJ2-1,-,CASSERRGDYNEQFF,TGTGCCAGCAGTGAACGGAGGGGGGACTACAATGAGCAGTTCTTC
many,TRBV7-9,TRBJ2-3,TRBD2,CASSISSGATDTQYF,TGTGCCAGCAGCATTTCTAGCGGAGCTACAGATACGCAGTATTTT
-,TRBV7-2,TRBJ1-2,TRBD1,CASNRRTGGGYTF,TGTGCCAGCAACAGGAGGACAGGGGGCGGCTACACCTTC
many,TRBV2,TRBJ2-5,-,CASSEEVVGETQYF,TGTGCCAGCAGTGAAGAGGTAGTTGGGGAGACCCAGTACTTC
-,TRBV7-6,TRBJ2-3,TRBD2,CASSRTGTSVGDTQYF,TGTGCCAGCAGCCGTACCGGGACTAGCGTTGGAGATACGCAGTATTTT
few,TRBV11-2,TRBJ1-2,-,CASSLGQGVGYTF,TGTGCCAGCAGCTTAGGACAAGGGGTTGGCTACACCTTC
-,TRBV27,TRBJ2-1,TRBD2,CASSLSTSVNEQFF,TGTGCCAGCAGTTTATCGACTAGCGTAAATGAGCAGTTCTTC
many,TRBV20-1,TRBJ2-3,-,CSARDQGHTQYF,TGCAGTGCTAGAGATCAGGGCCATACGCAGTATTTT
-,TRBV28,TRBJ2-2,-,CASSPAGPPVSLYTGELFF,TGTGCCAGCAGCCCTGCAGGCCCCCCAGTATCTTTGTACACCGGGGAGCTGTTTTTT
few,TRBV6-5,TRBJ2-3,-,CASSYSYTDTQYF,TGTGCCAGCAGTTACAGTTACACAGATACGCAGTATTTT
few,TRBV5-1,TRBJ2-2,-,CASSIGSWETGELFF,TGCGCCAGCAGCATCGGGAGCTGGGAAACCGGGGAGCTGTTTTTT
few,TRBV29-1,TRBJ1-1,-,CSVLDTEAFF,TGCAGCGTTTTGGACACTGAAGCTTTCTTT
-,TRBV5-1,TRBJ2-5,-,CASSLAVQETQYF,TGCGCCAGCAGCTTGGCTGTCCAAGAGACCCAGTACTTC
many,TRBV18,TRBJ2-3,-,CASSPGGRDTQYF,TGTGCCAGCTCACCAGGGGGCAGGGATACGCAGTATTTT
many,TRBV20-1,TRBJ2-7,-,CSARIGVLYYEQYF,TGCAGTGCTAGAATAGGGGTTCTATACTACGAGCAGTACTTC
few,TRBV11-2,TRBJ2-7,TRBD2,CASRRVGSGSEYEQYF,TGTGCCAGCAGGAGGGTTGGTAGCGGGAGTGAATACGAGCAGTACTTC
few,TRBV9,TRBJ1-2,-,CASSAHTGPNYGYTF,TGTGCCAGCAGCGCGCATACAGGTCCTAACTATGGCTACACCTTC
-,TRBV18,TRBJ2-5,-,CASSPAGVETQYF,TGTGCCAGCTCACCAGCAGGGGTGGAGACCCAGTACTTC
few,TRBV5-1,TRBJ1-2,TRBD1,CASSLVRQGYGYTF,TGCGCCAGCAGCTTGGTTCGACAGGGCTATGGCTACACCTTC
few,TRBV9,TRBJ2-1,-,CASTPRGDSIYNEQFF,TGTGCCAGCACCCCAAGGGGGGACTCGATATACAATGAGCAGTTCTTC
few,TRBV20-1,TRBJ2-7,TRBD2,CSVLTSGSSSYEQYF,TGCAGTGTCCTTACTAGCGGGAGTAGCTCCTACGAGCAGTACTTC
-,TRBV12-3/TRBV12-4,TRBJ2-7,TRBD1,CASSSRDRVIYEQYF,TGTGCCAGCAGTTCCCGGGACAGGGTCATCTACGAGCAGTACTTC
-,TRBV25-1,TRBJ1-6,TRBD1,CASSEWTGSRASPLHF,TGTGCCAGCAGTGAATGGACAGGGTCTAGGGCTTCACCCCTCCACTTT
-,TRBV15,TRBJ2-7,-,CATSGGTCCEQYF,TGTGCCACCAGCGGAGGGACTTGCTGCGAGCAGTACTTC
many,TRBV20-1,TRBJ2-1,-,CSARDLNDNEQFF,TGCAGTGCTAGAGATTTAAACGACAATGAGCAGTTCTTC
many,TRBV6-5,TRBJ2-5,-,CASSSEETQYF,TGTGCCAGCAGTTCAGAAGAGACCCAGTACTTC
-,TRBV20-1,TRBJ2-7,-,CSARAGPHEQYF,TGCAGTGCTAGAGCGGGCCCCCACGAGCAGTACTTC
few,TRBV6-6,TRBJ1-2,TRBD1,CASSPDRDYGYTF,TGTGCCAGCAGTCCAGACAGGGACTATGGCTACACCTTC
-,TRBV28,TRBJ1-1,-,CASSGLGGTEAFF,TGTGCCAGCAGCGGGCTCGGGGGCACTGAAGCTTTCTTT
few,TRBV12-3/TRBV12-4,TRBJ2-7,TRBD2,CASSLAGGRTYEQYF,TGTGCCAGCAGTTTAGCAGGCGGGAGGACCTACGAGCAGTACTTC
many,TRBV28,TRBJ2-7,-,CASSLFRESYEQYF,TGTGCCAGCAGTTTATTCAGGGAGTCCTACGAGCAGTACTTC
-,TRBV7-8,TRBJ2-3,-,CASSLATKDTQYF,TGTGCCAGCAGCTTAGCGACGAAAGATACGCAGTATTTT
-,TRBV24-1,TRBJ2-1,TRBD2,CATSTSGRINEQFF,TGTGCCACCAGCACTAGCGGGAGGATCAATGAGCAGTTCTTC
-,TRBV10-3,TRBJ2-7,TRBD2,CAISGGETSGRYKSSYEQYF,TGTGCCATCAGTGGGGGAGAGACTAGCGGGAGGTATAAAAGCTCCTACGAGCAGTACTTC
-,TRBV7-6,TRBJ2-7,-,CASSLEAGFSYEQYF,TGTGCCAGCAGCTTAGAGGCGGGTTTCTCCTACGAGCAGTACTTC
-,TRBV29-1,TRBJ2-5,-,CSAHLRERETQYF,TGCAGCGCCCATCTAAGGGAGAGGGAGACCCAGTACTTC
-,TRBV19,TRBJ2-1,TRBD2,CASSIGTSGSYNEQFF,TGTGCCAGTAGTATAGGGACTAGCGGGAGTTACAATGAGCAGTTCTTC
-,TRBV7-9,TRBJ2-7,-,CASSLEGRGYEQYF,TGTGCCAGCAGCTTAGAGGGTAGGGGCTACGAGCAGTACTTC
few,TRBV6-2/TRBV6-3,TRBJ2-7,-,CASSYSPGQATF,TGTGCCAGCAGTTACAGTCCTGGGCAGGCAACCTTC
many,TRBV12-3/TRBV12-4,TRBJ1-3,-,CASSSQVSGNTIYF,TGTGCCAGCAGCTCCCAAGTCTCTGGAAACACCATATATTTT
-,TRBV7-6,TRBJ2-5,TRBD2,CASSQTSGMETQYF,TGTGCCAGCAGCCAGACTAGCGGGATGGAGACCCAGTACTTC
many,TRBV11-2,TRBJ2-3,TRBD2,CASSWGTTGTDTQYF,TGTGCCAGCAGCTGGGGGACTACAGGCACAGATACGCAGTATTTT